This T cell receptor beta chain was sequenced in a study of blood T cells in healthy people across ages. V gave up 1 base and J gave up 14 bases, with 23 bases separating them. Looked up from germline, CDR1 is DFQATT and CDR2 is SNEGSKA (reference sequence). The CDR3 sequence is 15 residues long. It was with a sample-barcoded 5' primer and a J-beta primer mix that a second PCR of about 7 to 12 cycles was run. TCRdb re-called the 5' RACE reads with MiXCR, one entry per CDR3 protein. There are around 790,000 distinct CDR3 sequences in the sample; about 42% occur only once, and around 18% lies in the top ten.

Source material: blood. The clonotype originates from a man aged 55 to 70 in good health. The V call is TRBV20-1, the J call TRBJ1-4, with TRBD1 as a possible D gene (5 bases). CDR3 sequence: CSARGTHGDVKGLFF. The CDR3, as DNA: TGCAGTGCTAGAGGGACCCATGGGGACGTGAAAGGGCTGTTTTTT.